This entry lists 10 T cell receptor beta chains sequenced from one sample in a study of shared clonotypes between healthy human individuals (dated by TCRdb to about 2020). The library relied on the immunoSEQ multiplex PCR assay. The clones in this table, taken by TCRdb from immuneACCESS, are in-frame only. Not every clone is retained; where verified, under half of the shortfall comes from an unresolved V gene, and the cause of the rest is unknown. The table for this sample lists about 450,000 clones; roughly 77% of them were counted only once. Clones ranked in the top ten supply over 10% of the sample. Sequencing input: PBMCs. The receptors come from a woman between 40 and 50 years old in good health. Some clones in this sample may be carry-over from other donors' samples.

As DNA, the CDR3 is TGCAGCGTGCGGGCGGGAGGAAACACCGGGGAGCTGTTTTTT. Amino acids: CSVRAGGNTGELFF. V gene TRBV29-1 combines with J gene TRBJ2-2, with 8 bases fitting TRBD2. The CDR3 sequence is 14 residues long. V was pared by 6 bases and J by 2 bases, with 5 bases of the junction left unmatched. CDR1 and CDR2 from the germline V gene are SQVTM and ANQGSEA.

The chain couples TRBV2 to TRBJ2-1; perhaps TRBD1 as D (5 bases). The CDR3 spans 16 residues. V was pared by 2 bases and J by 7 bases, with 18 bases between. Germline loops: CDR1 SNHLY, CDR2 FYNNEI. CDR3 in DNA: TGTGCCAGCAGTGAACGTGGCGGATCAGGGAAGAATGAGCAGTTCTTC. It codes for CASSERGGSGKNEQFF.

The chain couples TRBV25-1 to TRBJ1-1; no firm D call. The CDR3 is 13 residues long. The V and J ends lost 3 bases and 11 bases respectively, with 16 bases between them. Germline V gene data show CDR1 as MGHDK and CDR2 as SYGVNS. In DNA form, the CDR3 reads TGTGCCAGCAGTGACAAACCCGACTTGAACGCTTTCTTT. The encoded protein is CASSDKPDLNAFF.

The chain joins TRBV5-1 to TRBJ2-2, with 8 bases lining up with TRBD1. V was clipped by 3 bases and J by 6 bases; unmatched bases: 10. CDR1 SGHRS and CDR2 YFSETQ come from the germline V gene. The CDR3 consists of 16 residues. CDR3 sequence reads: CASSSTGQALAGELFF. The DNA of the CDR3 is TGCGCCAGCAGCTCTACGGGACAGGCGCTGGCCGGGGAGCTGTTTTTT.

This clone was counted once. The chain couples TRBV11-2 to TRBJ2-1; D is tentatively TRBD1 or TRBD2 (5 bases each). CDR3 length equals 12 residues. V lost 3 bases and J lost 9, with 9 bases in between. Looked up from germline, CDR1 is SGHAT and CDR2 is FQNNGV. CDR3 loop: CASSLGRVEQFF. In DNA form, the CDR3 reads TGTGCCAGCAGCTTGGGACGGGTTGAGCAGTTCTTC.

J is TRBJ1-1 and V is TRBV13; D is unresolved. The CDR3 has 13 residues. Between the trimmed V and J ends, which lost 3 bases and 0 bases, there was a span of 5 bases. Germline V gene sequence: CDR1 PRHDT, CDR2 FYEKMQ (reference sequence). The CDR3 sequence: CASSLALNTEAFF. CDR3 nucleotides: TGTGCCAGCAGCTTGGCCTTGAACACTGAAGCTTTCTTT.

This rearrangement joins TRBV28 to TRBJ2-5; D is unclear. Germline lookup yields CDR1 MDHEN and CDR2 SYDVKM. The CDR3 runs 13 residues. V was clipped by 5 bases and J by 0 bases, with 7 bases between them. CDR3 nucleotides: TGTGCCAGCAGTCACGCGTACCAAGAGACCCAGTACTTC. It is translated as CASSHAYQETQYF.

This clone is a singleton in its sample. CDR3 DNA: TGTGCCAGCTCACCCCAGGGTTGGACAGATACGCAGTATTTT. Encoded protein: CASSPQGWTDTQYF. The chain carries TRBV18 and TRBJ2-3; tentatively, D is TRBD1 (5 bases). This CDR3 is 14 amino acids long. In germline, CDR1 is KGHSH, CDR2 LQKENI. The V gene lost 3 bases and the J gene lost 3 bases, with 10 bases spanning the gap.

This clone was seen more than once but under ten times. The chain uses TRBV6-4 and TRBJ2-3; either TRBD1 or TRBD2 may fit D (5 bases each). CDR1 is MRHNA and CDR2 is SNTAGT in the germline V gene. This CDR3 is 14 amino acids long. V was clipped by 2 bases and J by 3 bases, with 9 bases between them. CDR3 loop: CASSDGGITDTQYF. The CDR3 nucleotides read TGTGCCAGCAGTGACGGGGGTATTACAGATACGCAGTATTTT.

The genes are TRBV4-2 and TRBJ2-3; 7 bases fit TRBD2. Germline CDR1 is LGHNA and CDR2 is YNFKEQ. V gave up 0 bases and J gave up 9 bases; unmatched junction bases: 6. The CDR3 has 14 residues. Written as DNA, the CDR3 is TGTGCCAGCAGCCAAGATTGGGAGGGGCCAACGCAGTATTTT. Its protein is CASSQDWEGPTQYF.